Below, one T cell receptor beta chain is given with its context. Its antigen is not known. The data were taken from a study of radiotherapy plus CTLA-4 blockade in lung cancer. Regarding the study as a whole: Radiotherapy was combined with ipilimumab, and tumor-derived TCR clones then expanded in blood.

Measured with immunoSEQ multiplex PCR; TCRdb has only the in-frame clones, and not every one. The table lists 50,000 to 75,000 clones, around three quarters of them singletons, with 4% to 5% in the top ten. This TCR was recovered from a human donor with non-small cell lung cancer who had a complete response to radiotherapy plus ipilimumab. Sample: peripheral blood, taken from a patient treated with radiotherapy plus ipilimumab.

The CDR3 here is CASSIDLAGLNEQFF. CDR3 nucleotide sequence: TGTGCCAGTAGTATAGACCTAGCGGGACTCAATGAGCAGTTCTTC. The chain combines TRBV19 with TRBJ2-1, with TRBD2 matching over 9 bases. The V gene end was trimmed by 0 bases and the J gene end by 6 bases; junction bases not matched to a gene: 3. The germline V gene encodes CDR1 LNHDA and CDR2 SQIVND (reference sequence). CDR3 length: 15 residues.